This is a list of T cell receptor beta chains from one sample in a study of T cells after yellow fever vaccination. TCRdb processed the 5' RACE reads anew with MiXCR; each CDR3 protein has one entry. The sample has 500,000 to 700,000 distinct CDR3 sequences, 15% to 20% seen once. Source: PBMCs, taken 15 days after the yellow fever booster vaccination. All receptors come from a man aged 25 to 45 who received the YFV17D yellow fever vaccine. Both conserved end residues are part of each CDR3. A D gene is named only where the DNA matches it firmly. Rows may omit the clone size; those that give it use once, few, many or a size class.

V	J	D	size	DNA	CDR3
TRBV11-1	TRBJ2-1	.	.	TGTGCCAGCAGCTTCCTACAGGGTTGGAACCGGGATGAGCAGTTCTTC	CASSFLQGWNRDEQFF
TRBV5-1	TRBJ1-1	.	many	TGCGCCAGCAGCAATAGTGCGACAGATATGACTGAAGCTTTCTTT	CASSNSATDMTEAFF
TRBV6-4	TRBJ2-3	TRBD2	.	TGTGCCAGCAGTGAGCGGGAGGGCCCAGATACGCAGTATTTT	CASSEREGPDTQYF
TRBV20-1	TRBJ2-3	.	.	TGCAGTGCTACCCGAGGCACAGATACGCAGTATTTT	CSATRGTDTQYF
TRBV27	TRBJ2-6	TRBD2	few	TGTGCCAGCAGTTATAGCGGGAGCACAGGGGCCAACGTCCTGACTTTC	CASSYSGSTGANVLTF
TRBV5-4	TRBJ2-2	.	.	TGTGCCAGCAGCTTCCAGTATTTGGACACCGGGGAGCTGTTTTTT	CASSFQYLDTGELFF
TRBV3-1	TRBJ2-3	.	.	TGTGCCAGCAGCCAAGGACCGCGGATGGGGACAGATACGCAGTATTTT	CASSQGPRMGTDTQYF
TRBV3-1	TRBJ2-2	.	.	TGTGCCACCCCGAGGCCCTACACCGGGGAGCTGTTTTTT	CATPRPYTGELFF
TRBV9	TRBJ2-3	TRBD2	.	TGTGCCAGCAGCGTAGGTAGCGGGGCTAACACAGATACGCAGTATTTT	CASSVGSGANTDTQYF
TRBV29-1	TRBJ2-7	TRBD2	.	TGCAGCGTACGTTGGGGACTAGCCTACGAGCAGTACTTC	CSVRWGLAYEQYF
TRBV27	TRBJ2-1	TRBD2	.	TGTGCCAGCAGTTTGGGTAGCGGGAGGGGTTACAATGAGCAGTTCTTC	CASSLGSGRGYNEQFF
TRBV12-3/TRBV12-4	TRBJ2-7	.	.	TGTGCCAGCAGACAGGATCTCTACGAGCAGTACTTC	CASRQDLYEQYF
TRBV7-2	TRBJ2-7	TRBD2	.	TGTGCCAGCAGCTTAGCCTCCGGGACTAGCTACTACGAGCAGTACTTC	CASSLASGTSYYEQYF
TRBV4-3	TRBJ2-2	TRBD2	few	TGCGCCAGCAGCCCACGGACTAGTCCCGGGGAGCTGTTTTTT	CASSPRTSPGELFF
TRBV7-9	TRBJ2-2	.	few	TGTGCCAGCAGCTGGGCCTCGGGTACGAACACCGGGGAGCTGTTTTTT	CASSWASGTNTGELFF
TRBV29-1	TRBJ2-3	TRBD1	few	TGCAGCGTCGGACAGGGCGGGGATACGCAGTATTTT	CSVGQGGDTQYF
TRBV27	TRBJ2-1	TRBD2	few	TGTGCCAGCAGTTACACTAGCGCCAGTGAGCAGTTCTTC	CASSYTSASEQFF
TRBV19	TRBJ2-5	TRBD2	.	TGTGCCAGTTCTCTCTTATGGCTTGGTAGCGGGAGAAGGCAAGAGACCCAGTACTTC	CASSLLWLGSGRRQETQYF
TRBV24-1	TRBJ2-3	TRBD1	.	TGTGCCACCAGTGACCATCGGACAGGGCGGTACGCAGATACGCAGTATTTT	CATSDHRTGRYADTQYF
TRBV15	TRBJ1-4	TRBD1	.	TGTGTCACCAGAGTGTATGGACAGGGAGATGAAAAACTGTTTTTT	CVTRVYGQGDEKLFF
TRBV7-2	TRBJ2-7	.	few	TGTGCCAGCAGTAGGGGGGGGCGCTCCTACGAGCAGTACTTC	CASSRGGRSYEQYF
TRBV6-2/TRBV6-3	TRBJ1-1	.	.	TGTGCCAGCAGGAGGAGTGGCGGAACTGAAGCTTTCTTT	CASRRSGGTEAFF
TRBV29-1	TRBJ2-7	.	few	TGCAGCGTTGGAGGACAGGAGCAGTACTTC	CSVGGQEQYF
TRBV7-2	TRBJ1-1	.	.	TGTGCCAGCAGCTTGCGGGGGGTACCTGAAGCTTTCTTT	CASSLRGVPEAFF
TRBV7-6	TRBJ2-1	.	few	TGTGCCAGCAGCTTCCTCCGGGACTCCATCCCCAATGAGCAGTTCTTC	CASSFLRDSIPNEQFF
TRBV14	TRBJ2-2	.	.	TGTGCCAGCAGCCTGAACGGAGGAACCGGGGAGCTGTTTTTT	CASSLNGGTGELFF
TRBV7-8	TRBJ2-5	TRBD2	.	TGTGCCAGCAGCTGGGGACTAGCGGAAGAGACCCAGTACTTC	CASSWGLAEETQYF